The 8 T cell receptor beta chains presented below share a single source sample, sequenced in a study of cytomegalovirus exposure and HLA in healthy donors. Amplification used 60 Vbeta primers and 13 Jbeta primers. Assay used: immunoSEQ multiplex PCR; TCRdb lists only in-frame clones, some missing. The table has some 78,000 clones, under 90% seen once. Sequenced input: PBMCs. The receptors here all came from a man aged 50 to 60 in good health and CMV-seropositive.

This clone has a single count. The J gene is TRBJ1-1, the V gene TRBV7-9; 7 positions agree with TRBD1. The CDR3 sequence is 12 residues long. CDR1 is SEHNR and CDR2 is FQNEAQ in the germline V gene (reference sequence). The J segment lost 5 bases and the V segment lost 5 bases, leaving 2 bases of the junction unmatched. CDR3 nucleotide sequence: TGTGCCAGCAGCCCACAGGGGACTGAAGCTTTCTTT. Translating gives CASSPQGTEAFF. Full variable domain (rest looked up from reference TRBV7-9 and TRBJ1-1): DTGVSQNPRHKITKRGQNVTFRCDPISEHNRLYWYRQTLGQGPEFLTYFQNEAQLEKSRLLSDRFSAERPKGSFSTLEIQRTEQGDSAMYLCASSPQGTEAFFGQGTRLTVV.

V usage is TRBV6-6 and J usage is TRBJ1-3; no clear D gene. This CDR3 comprises 13 residues. Germline V gene data show CDR1 as MNHNY and CDR2 as SVGAGI (reference sequence). V shed 4 bases and J shed 4 bases, with 8 bases lying between them. The CDR3 sequence: CASSLSRGNTIYF. In nucleotides, the CDR3 is TGTGCCAGCAGTTTAAGTCGGGGAAACACCATATATTTT.

The rearrangement links TRBV29-1 to TRBJ2-1; 8 nucleotides align to TRBD1. The CDR3 loop spans 13 amino acids. The germline V gene has CDR1 SQVTM and CDR2 ANQGSEA. Losses at the gene ends were 7 bases for V and 5 bases for J; bases not matched to a gene: 7. CDR3 sequence (DNA): TGCAGCGCGAGGGACAGGCCCGACAATGAGCAGTTCTTC. Protein: CSARDRPDNEQFF.

The rearrangement joins TRBV5-4 to TRBJ2-7; D unclear. V was clipped by 2 bases and J by 0 bases, with 9 bases between them. The germline V gene encodes CDR1 SGHNT and CDR2 YYREEE (reference sequence). The CDR3 length is 14 residues. CDR3 protein: CASSLVRSSYEQYF. The DNA for the CDR3 is TGTGCCAGCAGCTTAGTACGGAGCTCCTACGAGCAGTACTTC.

The chain is built from TRBV25-1 and TRBJ1-2; no clear D. The germline V gene has CDR1 MGHDK and CDR2 SYGVNS. The CDR3 has 15 residues. Trimming took off 0 bases at V and 3 bases at J, with 11 bases between the two ends. DNA for the CDR3: TGTGCCAGCAGTGAATATGGCGGGAGCGACTATGGCTACACCTTC. Residues: CASSEYGGSDYGYTF.

The chain carries TRBV6-6 and TRBJ1-4; D uncertain. Germline CDR1 is MNHNY and CDR2 is SVGAGI (reference sequence). Trimming took off 7 bases at V and 6 bases at J, with 15 bases between the two ends. There are 14 residues in the CDR3. CDR3 bases: TGTGCCAGCAAGAAACGGCAGGTTGATGAAAAACTGTTTTTT. Protein sequence: CASKKRQVDEKLFF.

The chain recombines TRBV7-9 with TRBJ2-1; 7 positions match TRBD1. The germline V gene has CDR1 SEHNR and CDR2 FQNEAQ (reference sequence). J gave up 5 bases and V 3 bases, and 4 bases lay outside the gene matches. The CDR3 has 14 amino acids. CDR3 amino acids: CASSFQGVNNEQFF. CDR3 bases: TGTGCCAGCAGCTTCCAGGGGGTTAACAATGAGCAGTTCTTC.

V is TRBV9 and J is TRBJ2-1; TRBD2 matches at 10 bases. The CDR3 is 15 amino acids. Germline CDR1 reads SGDLS; CDR2 reads YYNGEE. The junction had 7 bases not matched to a gene; V was cut back by 5 bases and J by 5 bases. In DNA form, the CDR3 reads TGTGCCAGCAGTGCCCTAGCGGGAGACAACAATGAGCAGTTCTTC. Its protein is CASSALAGDNNEQFF.